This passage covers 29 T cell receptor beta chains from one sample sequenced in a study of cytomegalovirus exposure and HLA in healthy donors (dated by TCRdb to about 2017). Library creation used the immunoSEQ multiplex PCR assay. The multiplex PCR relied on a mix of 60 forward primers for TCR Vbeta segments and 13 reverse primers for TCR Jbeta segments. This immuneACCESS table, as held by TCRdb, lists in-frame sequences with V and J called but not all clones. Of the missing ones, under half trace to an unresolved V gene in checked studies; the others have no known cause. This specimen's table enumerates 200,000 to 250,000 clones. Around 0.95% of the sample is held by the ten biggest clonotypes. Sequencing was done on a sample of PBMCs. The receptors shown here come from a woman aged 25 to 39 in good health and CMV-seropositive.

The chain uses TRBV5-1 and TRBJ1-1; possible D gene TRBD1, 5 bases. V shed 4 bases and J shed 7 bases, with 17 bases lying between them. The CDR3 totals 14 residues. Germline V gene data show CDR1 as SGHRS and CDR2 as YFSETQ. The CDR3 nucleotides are TGCGCCAGCAGCCCGGGCAGGGTAGTCGGTGAAGCTTTCTTT. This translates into CASSPGRVVGEAFF. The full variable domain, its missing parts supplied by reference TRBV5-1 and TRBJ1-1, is KAGVTQTPRYLIKTRGQQVTLSCSPISGHRSVSWYQQTPGQGLQFLFEYFSETQRNKGNFPGRFSGRQFSNSRSEMNVSTLELGDSALYLCASSPGRVVGEAFFGQGTRLTVV.

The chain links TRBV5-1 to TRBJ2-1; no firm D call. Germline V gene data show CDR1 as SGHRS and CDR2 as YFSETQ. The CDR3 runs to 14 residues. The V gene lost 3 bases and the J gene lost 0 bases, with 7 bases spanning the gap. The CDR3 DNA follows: TGCGCCAGCAGCTCACAGACCTCCTACAATGAGCAGTTCTTC. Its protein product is CASSSQTSYNEQFF.

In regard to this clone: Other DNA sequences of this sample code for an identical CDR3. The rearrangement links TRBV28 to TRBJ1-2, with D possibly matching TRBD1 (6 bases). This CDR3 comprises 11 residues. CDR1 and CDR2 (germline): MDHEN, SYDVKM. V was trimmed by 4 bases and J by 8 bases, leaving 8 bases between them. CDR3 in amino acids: CASSSRGGYTF. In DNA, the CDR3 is TGTGCCAGCAGTTCCAGGGGCGGCTACACCTTC.

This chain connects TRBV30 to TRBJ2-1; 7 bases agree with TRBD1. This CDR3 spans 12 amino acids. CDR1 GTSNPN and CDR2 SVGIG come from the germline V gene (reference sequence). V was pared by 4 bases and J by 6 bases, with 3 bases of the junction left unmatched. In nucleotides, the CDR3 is TGTGCCTGGAACAGGGGTGGCAATGAGCAGTTCTTC. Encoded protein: CAWNRGGNEQFF.

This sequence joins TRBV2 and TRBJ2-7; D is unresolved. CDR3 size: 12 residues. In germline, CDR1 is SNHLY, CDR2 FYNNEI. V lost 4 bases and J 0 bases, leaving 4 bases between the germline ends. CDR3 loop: CASSVLSYEQYF. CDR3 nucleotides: TGTGCCAGCAGTGTACTCTCCTACGAGCAGTACTTC.

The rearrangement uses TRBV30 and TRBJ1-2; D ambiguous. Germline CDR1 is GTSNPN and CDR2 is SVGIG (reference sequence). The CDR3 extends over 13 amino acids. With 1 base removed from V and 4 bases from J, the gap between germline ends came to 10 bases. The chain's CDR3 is CAWSAGGGYGYTF. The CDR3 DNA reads TGTGCCTGGAGTGCTGGCGGAGGCTATGGCTACACCTTC.

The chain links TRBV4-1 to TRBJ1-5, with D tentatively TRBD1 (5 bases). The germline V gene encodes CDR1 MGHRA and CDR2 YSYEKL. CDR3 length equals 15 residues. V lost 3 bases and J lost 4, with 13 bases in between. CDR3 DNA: TGCGCCAGCAGCCACGCAGGGTTTAAGAATCAGCCCCAGCATTTT. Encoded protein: CASSHAGFKNQPQHF.

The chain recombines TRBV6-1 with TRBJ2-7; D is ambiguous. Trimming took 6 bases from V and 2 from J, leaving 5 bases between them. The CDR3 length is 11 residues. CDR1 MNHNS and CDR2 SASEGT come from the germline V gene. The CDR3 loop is CASSQAYEQYF. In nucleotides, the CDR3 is TGTGCCAGCAGCCAGGCCTACGAGCAGTACTTC.

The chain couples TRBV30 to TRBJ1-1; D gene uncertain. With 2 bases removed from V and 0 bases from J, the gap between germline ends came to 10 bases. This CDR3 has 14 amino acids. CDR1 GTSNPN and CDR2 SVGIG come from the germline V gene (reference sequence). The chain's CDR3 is CAWSTSAMNTEAFF. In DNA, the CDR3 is TGTGCCTGGAGTACGTCCGCGATGAACACTGAAGCTTTCTTT.

The CDR3 sequence is CASSYTGGASYEQYF. For the CDR3, the DNA is TGTGCCAGCAGTTACACAGGGGGCGCCTCCTACGAGCAGTACTTC. The rearrangement links TRBV6-5 to TRBJ2-7; TRBD1 agrees at 9 bases. The V and J ends lost 2 bases and 0 bases, in that order; junction bases with no gene match: 2. The CDR3 is 15 residues long. Germline CDR1 is MNHEY and CDR2 is SVGAGI.

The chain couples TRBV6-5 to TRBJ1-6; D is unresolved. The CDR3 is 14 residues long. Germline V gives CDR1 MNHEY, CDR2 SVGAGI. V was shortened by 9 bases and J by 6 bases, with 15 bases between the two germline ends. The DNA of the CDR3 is TGTGCCAGTAACTCCCTATCGGGTAATTCACCCCTCCACTTT. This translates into CASNSLSGNSPLHF.

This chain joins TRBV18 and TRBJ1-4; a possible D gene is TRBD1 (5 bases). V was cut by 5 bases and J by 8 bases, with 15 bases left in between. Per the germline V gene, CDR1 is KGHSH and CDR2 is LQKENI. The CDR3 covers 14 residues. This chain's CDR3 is CASSSTDGGEKLFF. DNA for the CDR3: TGTGCCAGCTCATCGACGGACGGGGGAGAAAAACTGTTTTTT.

The CDR3 region has the DNA TGCGCCAGCGCCAGGACAGCTACCGGGGAGCTGTTTTTT. Protein sequence: CASARTATGELFF. The chain is built from TRBV10-1 and TRBJ2-2, with D perhaps TRBD1 (6 bases). The CDR3 runs 13 residues. The germline gives CDR1 WNHNN, CDR2 SYGVQD (reference sequence). The ends were cut back, 8 bases at V and 5 bases at J, with 12 bases in the middle.

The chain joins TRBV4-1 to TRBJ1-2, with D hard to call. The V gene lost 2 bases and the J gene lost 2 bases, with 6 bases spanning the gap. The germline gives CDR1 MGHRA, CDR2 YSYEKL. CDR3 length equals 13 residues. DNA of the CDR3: TGCGCCAGCAGCCAATCCCAGAACTATGGCTACACCTTC. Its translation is CASSQSQNYGYTF.

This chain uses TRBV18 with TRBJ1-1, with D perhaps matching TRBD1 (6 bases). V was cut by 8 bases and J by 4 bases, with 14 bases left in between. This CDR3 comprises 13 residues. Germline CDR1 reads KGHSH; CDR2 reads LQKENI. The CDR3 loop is CASIGGRGTEAFF. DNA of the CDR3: TGTGCCAGCATAGGGGGGAGGGGCACTGAAGCTTTCTTT.

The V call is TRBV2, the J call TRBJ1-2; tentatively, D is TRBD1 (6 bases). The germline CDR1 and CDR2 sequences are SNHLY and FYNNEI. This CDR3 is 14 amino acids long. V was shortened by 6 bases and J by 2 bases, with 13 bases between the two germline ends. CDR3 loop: CASSSLQGNYGYTF. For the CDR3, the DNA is TGTGCCAGCAGCTCCTTACAGGGCAACTATGGCTACACCTTC.

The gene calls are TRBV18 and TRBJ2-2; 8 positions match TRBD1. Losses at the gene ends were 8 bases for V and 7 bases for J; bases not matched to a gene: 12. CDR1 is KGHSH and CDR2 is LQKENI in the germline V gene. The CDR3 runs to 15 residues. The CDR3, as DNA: TGTGCCAGCGTGCCGGGACAGGATCTAATCGGGGAGCTGTTTTTT. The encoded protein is CASVPGQDLIGELFF.

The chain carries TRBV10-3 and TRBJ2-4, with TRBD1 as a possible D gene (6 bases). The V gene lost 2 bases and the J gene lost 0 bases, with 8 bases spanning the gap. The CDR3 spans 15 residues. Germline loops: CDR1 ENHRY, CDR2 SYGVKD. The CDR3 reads CAISEGQLAKNIQYF. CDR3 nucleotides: TGTGCCATCAGTGAGGGACAGCTAGCCAAAAACATTCAGTACTTC.

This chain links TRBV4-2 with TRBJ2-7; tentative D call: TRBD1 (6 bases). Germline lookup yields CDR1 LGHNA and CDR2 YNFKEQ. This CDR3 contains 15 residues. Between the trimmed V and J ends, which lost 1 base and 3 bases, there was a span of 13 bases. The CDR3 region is CASSQGQGNLYEQYF. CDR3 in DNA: TGTGCCAGCAGCCAAGGGCAGGGGAATCTCTACGAGCAGTACTTC.

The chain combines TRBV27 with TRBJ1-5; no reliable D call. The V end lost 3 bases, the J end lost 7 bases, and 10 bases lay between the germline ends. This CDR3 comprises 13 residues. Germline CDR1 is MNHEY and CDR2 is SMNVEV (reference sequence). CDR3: CASSLRENQPQHF. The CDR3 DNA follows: TGTGCCAGCAGTTTGAGGGAAAACCAGCCCCAGCATTTT.

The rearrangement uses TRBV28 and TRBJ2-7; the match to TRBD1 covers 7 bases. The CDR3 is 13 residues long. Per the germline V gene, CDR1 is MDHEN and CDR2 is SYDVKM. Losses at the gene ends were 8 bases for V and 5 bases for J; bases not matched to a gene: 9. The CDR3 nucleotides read TGTGCCAGCGTACAAGGGACAGAAAACGAGCAGTACTTC. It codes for CASVQGTENEQYF.

The chain's CDR3 is CASSQDESDRGTDTQYF. The DNA for the CDR3 is TGTGCCAGCAGCCAAGATGAGTCGGACAGGGGTACAGATACGCAGTATTTT. The rearrangement joins TRBV4-2 to TRBJ2-3; 9 bases line up with TRBD1. Losses at the gene ends were 0 bases for V and 3 bases for J; bases not matched to a gene: 7. The V gene's germline CDR1 is LGHNA and CDR2 YNFKEQ. The CDR3 is 17 amino acids.

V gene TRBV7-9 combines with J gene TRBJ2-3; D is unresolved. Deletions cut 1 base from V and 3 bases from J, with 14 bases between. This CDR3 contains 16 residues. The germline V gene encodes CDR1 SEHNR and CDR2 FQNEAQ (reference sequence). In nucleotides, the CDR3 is TGTGCCAGCAGCTTAGAGTACCCCTCTATTACAGATACGCAGTATTTT. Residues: CASSLEYPSITDTQYF.

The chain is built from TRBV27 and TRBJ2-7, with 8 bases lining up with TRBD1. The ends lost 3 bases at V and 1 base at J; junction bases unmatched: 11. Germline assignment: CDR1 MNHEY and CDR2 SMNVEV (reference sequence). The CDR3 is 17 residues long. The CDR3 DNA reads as TGTGCCAGCAGTTTGCTCCCCCCTTGGGACAGGTCCTACGAGCAGTACTTC. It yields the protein CASSLLPPWDRSYEQYF.

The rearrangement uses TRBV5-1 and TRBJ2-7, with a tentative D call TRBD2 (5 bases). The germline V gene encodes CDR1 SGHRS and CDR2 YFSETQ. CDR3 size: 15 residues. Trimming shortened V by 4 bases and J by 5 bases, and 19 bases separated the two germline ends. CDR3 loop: CASSPTLRAVNEQYF. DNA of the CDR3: TGCGCCAGCAGCCCCACCCTACGAGCGGTAAACGAGCAGTACTTC.

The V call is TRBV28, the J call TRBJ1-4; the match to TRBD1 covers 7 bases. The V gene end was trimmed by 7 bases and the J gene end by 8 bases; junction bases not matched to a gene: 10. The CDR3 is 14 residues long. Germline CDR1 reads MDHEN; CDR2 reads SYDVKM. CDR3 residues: CASTNRDRFEKLFF. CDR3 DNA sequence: TGTGCCAGCACAAACCGGGACAGATTCGAAAAACTGTTTTTT.

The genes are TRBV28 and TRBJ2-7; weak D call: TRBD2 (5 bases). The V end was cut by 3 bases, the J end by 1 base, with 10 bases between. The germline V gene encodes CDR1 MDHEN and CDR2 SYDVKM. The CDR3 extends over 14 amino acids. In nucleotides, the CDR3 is TGTGCCAGCAGTTTCGCCGGACTGTCCTACGAGCAGTACTTC. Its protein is CASSFAGLSYEQYF.

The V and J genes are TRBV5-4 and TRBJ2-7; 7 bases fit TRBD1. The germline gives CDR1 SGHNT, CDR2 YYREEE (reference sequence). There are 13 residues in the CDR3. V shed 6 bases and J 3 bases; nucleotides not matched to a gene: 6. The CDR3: CASTRDRLYEQYF. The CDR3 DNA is TGTGCCAGCACCAGGGACAGACTCTACGAGCAGTACTTC.

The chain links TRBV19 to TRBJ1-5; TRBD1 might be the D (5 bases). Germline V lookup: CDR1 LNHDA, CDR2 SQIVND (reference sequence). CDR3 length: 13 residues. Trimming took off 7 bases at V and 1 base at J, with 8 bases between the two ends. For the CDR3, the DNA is TGTGCCAGTACCTACAGGAGCAATCAGCCCCAGCATTTT. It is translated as CASTYRSNQPQHF.